This T cell receptor (beta chain) was profiled in a study of cytomegalovirus exposure and HLA in healthy donors. General observations from the study: Generally TCR sequences proved uncommon, though certain public TCRs appeared in numerous donors. Most likely, a cluster of highly shared sequence variants arose as a sequencing artifact.

A remark on this clone: Its cognate antigen is unknown.

The germline V gene has CDR1 WNHNN and CDR2 SYGVQD (reference sequence). The CDR3 has 13 residues. Deletions cut 2 bases from V and 7 bases from J, with 11 bases between. PCR used 60 Vbeta primers and 13 Jbeta primers. Produced via immunoSEQ multiplex PCR; TCRdb's table is partial and in-frame only. The repertoire holds 95,000 to 150,000 clones, approximately 66% seen once, with about 8.9% in the top ten. The source is a woman aged 35 to 49 in good health and CMV-seropositive. The sequenced material came from PBMCs. The chain carries TRBV10-1 and TRBJ1-2; D gene uncertain. CDR3 loop: CASSETGSGGYTF. As DNA, the CDR3 is TGCGCCAGCAGTGAGACTGGGTCGGGTGGCTACACCTTC.